This T cell receptor beta chain originates from a study of blood T cell repertoires in COVID-19. Study in general: T cells, B-cell-depleted T cells, or PBMCs provided the cDNA or gDNA that served as material.

V was pared by 0 bases and J by 3 bases, with 16 bases of the junction left unmatched. Germline CDR1 is MDHEN and CDR2 is SYDVKM. CDR3 length: 20 residues. Original processing notes: It was from reference gene primer amplification that nucleated cell counts were estimated. The data were produced by immunoSEQ multiplex PCR, yet TCRdb's version contains in-frame clones alone and is incomplete. V, J and clone size derive from that table, while D and trimming were established from the DNA sequence. The table has around 260,000 clones, approximately 83% seen once. Resolution of symptoms, clearance, or two negative PCRs was present in recovered Cohort 3 donors.

The rearrangement links TRBV28 to TRBJ1-1, with 10 bases fitting TRBD1. This clonotype was obtained from a woman under 40 who had recovered from COVID-19. Sequencing used PBMCs or T cells enriched from blood (not recorded which). CDR3 DNA: TGTGCCAGCAGTTTATGGGCAGCCGGGACAGGGGTGAGTTTGGACACTGAAGCTTTCTTT. It encodes CASSLWAAGTGVSLDTEAFF.